The T cell receptor beta chain described here comes from a study of glioma-infiltrating T cells. Germline loops: CDR1 LNHDA, CDR2 SQIVND (reference sequence). The CDR3 consists of 15 residues. V dropped 3 bases and J dropped 5; count of bases not matched to a gene: 2. Amplification of TCR alpha and beta CDR3 regions from RNA used iRepertoire nested multiplex PCR. A single record per CDR3 protein comes from TCRdb applying MiXCR to the multiplex PCR reads. The table lists about 200,000 distinct CDR3 sequences, around 30% of them singletons, with 20% in the top ten. This sequence originates from a human donor with low-grade glioma or glioblastoma, undergoing nonglioma brain surgery, or in good health (not recorded which). The sample was glioma tissue, nonneoplastic brain tissue, or PBMCs (not recorded which). The V and J genes are TRBV19 and TRBJ1-3, with 12 bases fitting TRBD1. CDR3 amino acids: CASSMGQGARNTIYF. The CDR3 region has the DNA TGTGCCAGTAGTATGGGACAGGGGGCGAGAAACACCATATATTTT.